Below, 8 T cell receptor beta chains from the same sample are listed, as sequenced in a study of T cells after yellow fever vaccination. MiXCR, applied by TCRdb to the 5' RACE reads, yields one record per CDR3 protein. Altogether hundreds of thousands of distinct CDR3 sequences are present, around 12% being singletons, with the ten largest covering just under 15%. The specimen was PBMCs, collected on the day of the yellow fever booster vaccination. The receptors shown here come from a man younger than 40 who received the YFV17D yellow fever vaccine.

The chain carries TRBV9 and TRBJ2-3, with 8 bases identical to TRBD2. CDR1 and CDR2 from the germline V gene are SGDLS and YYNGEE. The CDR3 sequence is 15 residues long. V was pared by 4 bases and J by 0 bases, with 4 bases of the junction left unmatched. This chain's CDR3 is CASSQAGVSTDTQYF. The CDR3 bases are TGTGCCAGCAGCCAAGCGGGAGTAAGCACAGATACGCAGTATTTT.

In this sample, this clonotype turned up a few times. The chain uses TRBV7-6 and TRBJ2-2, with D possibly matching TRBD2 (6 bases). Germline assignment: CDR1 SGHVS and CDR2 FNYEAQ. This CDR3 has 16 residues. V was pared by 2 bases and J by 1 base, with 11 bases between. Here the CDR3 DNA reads TGTGCCAGCAGCTTACGATTTAGCGGGAACACCGGGGAGCTGTTTTTT. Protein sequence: CASSLRFSGNTGELFF.

The CDR3 region has the DNA TGTGCCAGCAGTAGCGGGACCCCCGCAGATACGCAGTATTTT. Translating gives CASSSGTPADTQYF. This chain connects TRBV12-3 or TRBV12-4 to TRBJ2-3; TRBD2 matches 7 bases. V trimming: 5 bases; J trimming: 4 bases; junction bases outside the gene matches: 6. This CDR3 is 14 amino acids long.

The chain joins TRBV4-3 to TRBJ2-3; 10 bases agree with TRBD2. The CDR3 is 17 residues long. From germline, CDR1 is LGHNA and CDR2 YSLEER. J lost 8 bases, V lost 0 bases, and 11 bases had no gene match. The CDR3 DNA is TGCGCCAGCAGCCAAGAGCGGGGTAGCGGGAGGCCGGGTACGCAGTATTTT. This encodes CASSQERGSGRPGTQYF.

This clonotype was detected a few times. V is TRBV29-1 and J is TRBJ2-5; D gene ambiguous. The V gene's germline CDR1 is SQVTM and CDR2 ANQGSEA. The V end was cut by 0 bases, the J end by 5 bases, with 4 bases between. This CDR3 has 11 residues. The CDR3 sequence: CSVEDRETQYF. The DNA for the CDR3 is TGCAGCGTTGAAGATCGTGAGACCCAGTACTTC.

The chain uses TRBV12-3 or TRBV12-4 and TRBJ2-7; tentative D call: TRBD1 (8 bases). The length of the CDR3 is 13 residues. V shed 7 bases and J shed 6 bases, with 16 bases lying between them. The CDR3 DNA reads TGTGCCAGCACGGGAACAGGGGGGGGCGAGCAGTACTTC. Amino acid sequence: CASTGTGGGEQYF.

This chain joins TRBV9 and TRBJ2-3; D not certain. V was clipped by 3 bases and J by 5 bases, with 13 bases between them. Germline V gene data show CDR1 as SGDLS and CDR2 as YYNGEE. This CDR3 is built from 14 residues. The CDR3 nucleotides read TGTGCCAGCAGCGGCAGCGAGACACGAGATACGCAGTATTTT. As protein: CASSGSETRDTQYF.

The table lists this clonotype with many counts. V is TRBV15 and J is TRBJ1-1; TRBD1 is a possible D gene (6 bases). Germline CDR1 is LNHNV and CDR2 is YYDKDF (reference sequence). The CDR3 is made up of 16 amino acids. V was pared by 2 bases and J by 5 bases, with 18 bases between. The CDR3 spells CATSRTFLQGGTEAFF. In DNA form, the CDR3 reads TGTGCCACCAGCAGAACCTTTTTACAGGGAGGGACTGAAGCTTTCTTT.